This T cell receptor beta chain was found in a study of blood T cell repertoires in COVID-19 (TCRdb year 2020). Some background on the complete study: Collaborator samples came from the United States, Italy and Spain and covered acute and convalescent phases of COVID-19. The prospective study material was composed of cDNA or gDNA derived from T cells, B-cell-depleted T cells, or PBMCs. Deeply sampled blood TCRbeta repertoires from subjects exposed to, actively infected with, or recovered from COVID-19 were included in the dataset. A freely available public database, intended as a resource for researchers studying the immune response to SARS-CoV-2, is where the repertoires were released. Samples were obtained from the ongoing ImmuneRACE study (first 160 participants) and from some 1,200 subjects provided by 6 global collaborators. Nearly every sample came with metadata listing a de-identified subject ID, COVID-19 status, age in years and sex. Where HLA class I and class II types were available, the types were taken from metadata supplied by the sample provider, not from assay-based typing.

TCRbeta CDR3 regions were amplified from genomic DNA using the immunoSEQ Assay, a bias-controlled multiplex PCR. Processing in the source paper ran as follows. Nucleated cell counts per sample were estimated from amplification of reference gene primers within the assay. To quantify the absolute abundance of each unique TCRbeta CDR3 rearrangement, sequence reads were collapsed and filtered. For each sample, productive Simpson clonality was calculated as the square root of Simpson's diversity index across productive rearrangements. TCRdb holds this immuneACCESS table with in-frame rearrangements only. Some clones are missing; in checked studies, unresolved V genes explain under half, and the rest has no known cause. The V and J calls and clone size are taken from that table; D and trimming were inferred from the DNA. This sample lists 70,000 to 95,000 clones; 81% were detected once. 20% to 25% of the sample belongs to the ten largest clones.

Remarks on this clone: Its antigen specificity is not known. It has no much larger one-base neighbor in the sample; base qualities were not kept.

V is reduced by 7 bases and J by 3 bases, leaving a spacing of 19 bases between them. The CDR3, from cysteine to phenylalanine, totals 16 residues. Only the CDR3 portion is preserved as DNA: 48 bases, with reading frame beginning at the first base. CDR1 and CDR2 were assigned from the germline V gene (reference sequence) as WNHNN and SYGVQD. Collaborating institutions collected whole blood in K2EDTA tubes following their own protocols. For TCRbeta analysis, collaborators shipped samples in one of three forms: frozen whole blood, isolated PBMCs, or DNA extracted from either of those sample types. Broader findings and caveats from the paper: How much clinical and demographic metadata was included differed by source and by participant, and the metadata was provided uncurated.

The sample comprised peripheral blood. Rearrangement joined TRBV10-1 to TRBJ2-1; tentative D gene TRBD1, with 5 bases matching. This TCR derives from a woman between 65 and 79 years old with acute or convalescent COVID-19. At the DNA level, the sequence is TGCGCCAGCACCCAACAGCCCCTCCAGGGCTACAATGAGCAGTTCTTC. Its coded protein is CASTQQPLQGYNEQFF.